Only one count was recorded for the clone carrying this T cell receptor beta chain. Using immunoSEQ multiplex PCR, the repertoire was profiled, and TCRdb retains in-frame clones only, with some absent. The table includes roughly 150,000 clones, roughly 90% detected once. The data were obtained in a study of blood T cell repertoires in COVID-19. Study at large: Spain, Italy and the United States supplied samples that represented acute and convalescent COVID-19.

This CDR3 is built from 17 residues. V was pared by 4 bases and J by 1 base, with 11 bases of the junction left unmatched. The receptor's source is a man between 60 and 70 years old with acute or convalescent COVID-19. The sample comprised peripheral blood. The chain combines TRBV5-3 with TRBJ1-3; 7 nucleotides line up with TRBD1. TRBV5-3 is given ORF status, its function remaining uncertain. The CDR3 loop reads CARSVDRVPSSGNTIYF. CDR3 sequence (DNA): TGTGCCAGAAGCGTCGACAGGGTCCCCTCTTCTGGAAACACCATATATTTT.